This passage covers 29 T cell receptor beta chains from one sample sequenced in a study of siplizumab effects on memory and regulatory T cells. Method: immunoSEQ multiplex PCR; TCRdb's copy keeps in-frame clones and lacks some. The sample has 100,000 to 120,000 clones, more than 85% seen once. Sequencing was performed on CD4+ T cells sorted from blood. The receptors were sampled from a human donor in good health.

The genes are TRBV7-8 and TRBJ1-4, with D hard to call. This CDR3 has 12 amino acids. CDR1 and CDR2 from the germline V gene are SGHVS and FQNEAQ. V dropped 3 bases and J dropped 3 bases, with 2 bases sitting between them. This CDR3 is CASSLANEKLFF. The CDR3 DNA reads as TGTGCCAGCAGCTTGGCTAATGAAAAACTGTTTTTT.

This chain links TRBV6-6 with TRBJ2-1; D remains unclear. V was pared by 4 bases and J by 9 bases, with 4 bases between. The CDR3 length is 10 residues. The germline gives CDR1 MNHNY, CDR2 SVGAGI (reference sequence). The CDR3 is CASSSREQFF. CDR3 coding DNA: TGTGCCAGCAGTTCGCGTGAGCAGTTCTTC.

CDR3 sequence: CAWRGTGGHQPQHF. CDR3 sequence (DNA): TGTGCCTGGAGAGGGACAGGGGGGCATCAGCCCCAGCATTTT. V is TRBV30 and J is TRBJ1-5; 11 nucleotides align to TRBD1. Germline CDR1 GTSNPN, CDR2 SVGIG (reference sequence). The CDR3 runs to 14 residues. Germline trimming cut 3 bases from V and 5 bases from J; bases unmatched to any gene: 3.

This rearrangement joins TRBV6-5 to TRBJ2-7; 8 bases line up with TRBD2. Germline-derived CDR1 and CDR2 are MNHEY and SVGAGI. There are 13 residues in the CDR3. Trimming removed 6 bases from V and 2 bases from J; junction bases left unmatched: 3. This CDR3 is CASRLADTYEQYF. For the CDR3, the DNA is TGTGCCAGCAGACTAGCGGACACCTACGAGCAGTACTTC.

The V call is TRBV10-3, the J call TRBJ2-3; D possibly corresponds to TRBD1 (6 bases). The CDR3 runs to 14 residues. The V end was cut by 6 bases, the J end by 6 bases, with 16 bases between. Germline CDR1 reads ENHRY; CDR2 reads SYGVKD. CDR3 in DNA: TGTGCCATCAGCCCGACAGGAGGTTTCGATACGCAGTATTTT. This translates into CAISPTGGFDTQYF.

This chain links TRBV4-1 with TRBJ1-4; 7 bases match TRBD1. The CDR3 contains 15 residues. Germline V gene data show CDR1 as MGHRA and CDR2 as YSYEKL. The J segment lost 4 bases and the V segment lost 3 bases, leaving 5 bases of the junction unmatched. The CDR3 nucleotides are TGCGCCAGCAGCCAGCGACAGGGACTTAATGAAAAACTGTTTTTT. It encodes CASSQRQGLNEKLFF.

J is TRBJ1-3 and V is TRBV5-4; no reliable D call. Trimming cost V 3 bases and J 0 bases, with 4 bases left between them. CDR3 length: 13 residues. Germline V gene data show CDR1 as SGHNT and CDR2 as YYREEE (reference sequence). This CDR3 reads CASSYPSGNTIYF. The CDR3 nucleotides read TGTGCCAGCAGCTATCCCTCTGGAAACACCATATATTTT.

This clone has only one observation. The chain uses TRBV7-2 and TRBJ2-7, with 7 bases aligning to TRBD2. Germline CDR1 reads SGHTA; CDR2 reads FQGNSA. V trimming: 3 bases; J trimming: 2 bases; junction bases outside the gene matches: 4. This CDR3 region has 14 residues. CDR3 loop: CASSLRAGPYEQYF. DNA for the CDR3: TGTGCCAGCAGCTTGAGAGCGGGGCCCTACGAGCAGTACTTC.

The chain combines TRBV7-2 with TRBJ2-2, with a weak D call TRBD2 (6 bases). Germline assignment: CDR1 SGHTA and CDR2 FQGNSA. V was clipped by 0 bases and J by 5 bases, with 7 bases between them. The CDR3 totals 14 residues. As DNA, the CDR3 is TGTGCCAGCAGCTTAGCGGGAGGAACCGGGGAGCTGTTTTTT. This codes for CASSLAGGTGELFF.

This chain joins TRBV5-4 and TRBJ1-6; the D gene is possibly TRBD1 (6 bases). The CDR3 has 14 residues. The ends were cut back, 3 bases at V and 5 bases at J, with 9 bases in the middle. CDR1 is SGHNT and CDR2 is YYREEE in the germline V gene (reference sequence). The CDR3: CASSSAGDNSPLHF. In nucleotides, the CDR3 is TGTGCCAGCAGCTCTGCAGGGGATAATTCACCCCTCCACTTT.

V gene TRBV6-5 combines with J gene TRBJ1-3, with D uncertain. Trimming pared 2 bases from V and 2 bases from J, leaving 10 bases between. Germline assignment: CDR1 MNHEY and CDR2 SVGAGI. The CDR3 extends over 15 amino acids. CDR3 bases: TGTGCCAGCAGTTACGTCTCAAAGGCTGGAAACACCATATATTTT. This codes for CASSYVSKAGNTIYF.

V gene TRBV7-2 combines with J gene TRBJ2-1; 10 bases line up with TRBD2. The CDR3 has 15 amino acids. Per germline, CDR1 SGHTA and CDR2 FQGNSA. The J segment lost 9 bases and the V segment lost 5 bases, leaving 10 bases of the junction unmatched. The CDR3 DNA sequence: TGTGCCAGCAGCCCAAGCGGGAGGGCAGTTCGTGAGCAGTTCTTC. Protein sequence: CASSPSGRAVREQFF.

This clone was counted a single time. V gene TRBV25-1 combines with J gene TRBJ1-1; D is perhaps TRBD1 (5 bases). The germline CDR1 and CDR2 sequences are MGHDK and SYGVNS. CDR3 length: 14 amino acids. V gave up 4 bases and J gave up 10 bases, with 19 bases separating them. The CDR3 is CASSAMGGFGGAFF. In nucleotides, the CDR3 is TGTGCCAGCAGTGCGATGGGAGGCTTCGGGGGAGCTTTCTTT.

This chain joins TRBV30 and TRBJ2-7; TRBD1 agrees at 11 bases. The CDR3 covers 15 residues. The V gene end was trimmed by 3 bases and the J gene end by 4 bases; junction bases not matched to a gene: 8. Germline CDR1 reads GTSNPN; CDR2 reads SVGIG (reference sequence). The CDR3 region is CAWRGTGGSSYEQYF. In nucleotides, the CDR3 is TGTGCCTGGAGGGGGACAGGGGGGTCTTCTTACGAGCAGTACTTC.

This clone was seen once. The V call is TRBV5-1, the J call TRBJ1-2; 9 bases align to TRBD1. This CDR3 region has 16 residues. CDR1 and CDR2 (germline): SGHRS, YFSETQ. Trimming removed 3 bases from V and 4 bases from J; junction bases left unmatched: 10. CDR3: CASSSTTGGEVYGYTF. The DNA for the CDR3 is TGCGCCAGCAGCTCGACAACAGGGGGCGAGGTCTATGGCTACACCTTC. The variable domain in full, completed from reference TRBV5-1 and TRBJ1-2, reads KAGVTQTPRYLIKTRGQQVTLSCSPISGHRSVSWYQQTPGQGLQFLFEYFSETQRNKGNFPGRFSGRQFSNSRSEMNVSTLELGDSALYLCASSSTTGGEVYGYTFGSGTRLTVV.

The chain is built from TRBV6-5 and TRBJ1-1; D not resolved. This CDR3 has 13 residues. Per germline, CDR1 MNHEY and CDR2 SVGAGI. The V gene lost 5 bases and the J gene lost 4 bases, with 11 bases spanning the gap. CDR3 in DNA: TGTGCCAGCAGTCGTGACCGATCCACTGAAGCTTTCTTT. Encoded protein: CASSRDRSTEAFF.

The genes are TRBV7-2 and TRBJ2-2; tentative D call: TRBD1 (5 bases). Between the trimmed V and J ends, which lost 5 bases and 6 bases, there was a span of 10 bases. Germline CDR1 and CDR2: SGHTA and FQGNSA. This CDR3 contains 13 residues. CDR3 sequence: CASSEGVPGELFF. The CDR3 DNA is TGTGCCAGCAGCGAAGGGGTACCCGGGGAGCTGTTTTTT.

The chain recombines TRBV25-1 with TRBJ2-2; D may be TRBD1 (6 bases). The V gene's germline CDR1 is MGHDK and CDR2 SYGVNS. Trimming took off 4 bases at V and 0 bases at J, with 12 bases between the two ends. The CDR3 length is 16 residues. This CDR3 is CASSGWTAPNTGELFF. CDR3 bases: TGTGCCAGCAGTGGGTGGACAGCACCGAACACCGGGGAGCTGTTTTTT.

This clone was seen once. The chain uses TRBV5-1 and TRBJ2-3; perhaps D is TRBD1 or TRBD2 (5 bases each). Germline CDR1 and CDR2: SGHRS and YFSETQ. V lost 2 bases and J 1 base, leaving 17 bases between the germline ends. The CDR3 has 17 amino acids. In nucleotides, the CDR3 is TGCGCCAGCAGCTTTAGCTCCCCGGGACGCGGCACAGATACGCAGTATTTT. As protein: CASSFSSPGRGTDTQYF.

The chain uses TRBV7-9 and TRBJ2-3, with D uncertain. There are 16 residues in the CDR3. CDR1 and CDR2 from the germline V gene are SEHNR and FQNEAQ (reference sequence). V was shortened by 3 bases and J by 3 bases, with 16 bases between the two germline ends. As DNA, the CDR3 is TGTGCCAGCAGCTTTCGGACGGCGCTACTGACAGATACGCAGTATTTT. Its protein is CASSFRTALLTDTQYF. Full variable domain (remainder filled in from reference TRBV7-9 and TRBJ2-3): DTGVSQNPRHKITKRGQNVTFRCDPISEHNRLYWYRQTLGQGPEFLTYFQNEAQLEKSRLLSDRFSAERPKGSFSTLEIQRTEQGDSAMYLCASSFRTALLTDTQYFGPGTRLTVL.

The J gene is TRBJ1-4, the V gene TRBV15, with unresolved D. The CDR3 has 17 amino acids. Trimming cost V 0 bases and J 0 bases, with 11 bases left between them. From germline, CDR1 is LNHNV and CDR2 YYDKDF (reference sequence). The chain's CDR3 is CATSRDLAGATNEKLFF. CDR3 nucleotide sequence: TGTGCCACCAGCAGAGATTTGGCAGGTGCAACTAATGAAAAACTGTTTTTT.

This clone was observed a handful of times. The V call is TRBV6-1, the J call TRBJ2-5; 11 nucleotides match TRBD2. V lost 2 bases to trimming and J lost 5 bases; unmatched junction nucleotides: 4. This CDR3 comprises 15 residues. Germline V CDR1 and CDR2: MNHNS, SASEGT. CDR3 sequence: CASSELAGGSETQYF. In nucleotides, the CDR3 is TGTGCCAGCAGTGAATTAGCGGGGGGGTCGGAGACCCAGTACTTC.

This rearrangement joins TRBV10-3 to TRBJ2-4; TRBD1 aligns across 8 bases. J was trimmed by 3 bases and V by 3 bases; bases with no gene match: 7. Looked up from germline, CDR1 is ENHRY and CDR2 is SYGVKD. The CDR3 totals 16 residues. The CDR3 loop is CAISDPGQGFKNIQYF. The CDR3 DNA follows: TGTGCCATCAGTGACCCTGGACAGGGCTTCAAAAACATTCAGTACTTC.

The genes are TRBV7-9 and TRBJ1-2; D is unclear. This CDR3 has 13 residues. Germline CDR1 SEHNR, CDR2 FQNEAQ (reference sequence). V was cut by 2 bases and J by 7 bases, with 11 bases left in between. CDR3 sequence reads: CASSLRGGFGYTF. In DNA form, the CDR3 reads TGTGCCAGCAGCTTACGGGGAGGCTTTGGCTACACCTTC.

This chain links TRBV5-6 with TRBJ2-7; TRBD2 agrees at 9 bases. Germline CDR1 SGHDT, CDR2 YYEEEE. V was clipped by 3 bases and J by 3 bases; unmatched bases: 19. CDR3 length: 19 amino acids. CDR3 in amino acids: CASSSNSRASGIPYYEQYF. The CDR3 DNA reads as TGTGCCAGCAGCTCCAACTCCCGGGCTAGCGGGATCCCTTACTACGAGCAGTACTTC.

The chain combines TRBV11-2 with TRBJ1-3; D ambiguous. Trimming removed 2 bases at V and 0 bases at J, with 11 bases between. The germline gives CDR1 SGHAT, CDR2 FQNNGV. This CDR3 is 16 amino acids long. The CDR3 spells CASSLLSPSSGNTIYF. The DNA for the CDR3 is TGTGCCAGCAGCTTACTGTCCCCTAGCTCTGGAAACACCATATATTTT.

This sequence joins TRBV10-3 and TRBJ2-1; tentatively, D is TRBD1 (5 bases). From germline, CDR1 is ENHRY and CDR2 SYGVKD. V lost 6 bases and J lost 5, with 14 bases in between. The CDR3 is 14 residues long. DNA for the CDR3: TGTGCCATCAGAGGGGTGGGTACTAACAATGAGCAGTTCTTC. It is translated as CAIRGVGTNNEQFF.

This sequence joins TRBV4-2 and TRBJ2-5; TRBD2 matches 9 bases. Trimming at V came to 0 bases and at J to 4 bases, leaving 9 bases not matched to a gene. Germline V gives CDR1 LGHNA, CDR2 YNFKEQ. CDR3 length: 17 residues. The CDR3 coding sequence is TGTGCCAGCAGCCAAGATTCGGGCGGGGGGGCTTCAGAGACCCAGTACTTC. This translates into CASSQDSGGGASETQYF.

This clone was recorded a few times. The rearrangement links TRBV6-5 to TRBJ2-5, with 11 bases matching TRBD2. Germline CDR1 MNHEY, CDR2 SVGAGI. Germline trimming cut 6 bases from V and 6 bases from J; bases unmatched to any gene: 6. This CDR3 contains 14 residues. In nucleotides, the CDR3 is TGTGCCAGCAGGCGCCCTAGCGGGAGGAAGACCCAGTACTTC. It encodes CASRRPSGRKTQYF.